The following is a T cell receptor (beta chain) sequence with its context. This specimen belongs to a study of technical replicates of blood from a handful of donors. The length of the CDR3 is 15 residues. CDR1 is SGHAT, CDR2 FQNNGV, per germline. V dropped 0 bases and J dropped 7; count of bases not matched to a gene: 4. Profiling relied on immunoSEQ multiplex PCR, and the TCRdb table lists in-frame clones only, not all of them. The table includes about 70,000 clones, 95% to 97% detected once. The sequenced material came from T cells isolated from PBMCs. This chain links TRBV11-2 with TRBJ2-1, with 9 bases matching TRBD2. The receptor comes from a human donor in good health. CDR3 in amino acids: CASSLDWLAGNEQFF. The CDR3 DNA sequence: TGTGCCAGCAGCTTAGATTGGCTAGCGGGAAATGAGCAGTTCTTC.